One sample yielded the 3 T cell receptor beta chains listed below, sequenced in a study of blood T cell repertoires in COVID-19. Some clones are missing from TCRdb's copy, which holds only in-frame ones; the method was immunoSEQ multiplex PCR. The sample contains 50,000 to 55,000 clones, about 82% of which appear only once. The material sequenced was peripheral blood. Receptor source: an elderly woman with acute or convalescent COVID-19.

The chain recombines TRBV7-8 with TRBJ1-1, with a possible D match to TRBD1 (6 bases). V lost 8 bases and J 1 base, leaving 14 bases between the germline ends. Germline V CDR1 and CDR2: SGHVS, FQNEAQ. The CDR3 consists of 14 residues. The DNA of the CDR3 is TGTGCCAGCTTGGCAGGGGCCTCGAACACTGAAGCTTTCTTT. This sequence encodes CASLAGASNTEAFF.

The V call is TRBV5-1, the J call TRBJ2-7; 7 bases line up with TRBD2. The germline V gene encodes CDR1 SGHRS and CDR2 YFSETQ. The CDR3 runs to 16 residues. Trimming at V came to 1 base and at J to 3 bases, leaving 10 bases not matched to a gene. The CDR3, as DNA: TGCGCCAGCAGCTTGAGTGCTGGGGGGGATATCTACGAGCAGTACTTC. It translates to CASSLSAGGDIYEQYF.

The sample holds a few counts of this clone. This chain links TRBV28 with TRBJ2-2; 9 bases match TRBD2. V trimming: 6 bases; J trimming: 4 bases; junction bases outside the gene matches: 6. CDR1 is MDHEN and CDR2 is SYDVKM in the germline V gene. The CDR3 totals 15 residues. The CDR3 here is CASRAGTSSTGELFF. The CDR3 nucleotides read TGTGCCAGCAGAGCCGGGACTAGCTCCACCGGGGAGCTGTTTTTT.